The entry below describes one T cell receptor (beta chain). This entry belongs to a study of blood T cell repertoires in COVID-19. As for the study in general: The cDNA or gDNA used as material had been derived from T cells, B-cell-depleted T cells, or PBMCs.

Sequencing used immunoSEQ multiplex PCR; TCRdb keeps in-frame clones, though not all of them. The data contain about 240,000 clones, roughly four fifths of them seen just once; the ten biggest clones take up under 4.5%. Trimming took 3 bases from V and 2 from J, leaving 16 bases between them. Germline CDR1 is GTSNPN and CDR2 is SVGIG (reference sequence). This CDR3 comprises 15 residues. Sequencing was done on a sample of peripheral blood. The clonotype was recovered from a man aged 45 to 65 with acute or convalescent COVID-19. The V gene is TRBV30, the J gene TRBJ1-2; the D gene is possibly TRBD1 (6 bases). As DNA, the CDR3 is TGTGCCTGGAGCCTAGGGGGGGCGGTGAACTATGGCTACACCTTC. It codes for CAWSLGGAVNYGYTF. The full variable domain, in which reference TRBV30 and TRBJ1-2 provide the parts outside the CDR3, is SQTIHQWPATLVQPVGSPLSLECTVEGTSNPNLYWYRQAAGRGLQLLFYSVGIGQISSEVPQNLSASRPQDRQFILSSKKLLLSDSGFYLCAWSLGGAVNYGYTFGSGTRLTVV.